The source of this T cell receptor (beta chain) is a study of OX40 agonist ivuxolimab in advanced cancers. Looking at the study overall: The drug used for patients, ivuxolimab, was an agonistic anti-OX40 (CD134) antibody.

The CDR3 sequence is 14 residues long. V lost 2 bases, J lost 8 bases, and 1 base stayed unmatched. Looked up from germline, CDR1 is SEHNR and CDR2 is FQNEAQ (reference sequence). Profiled with immunoSEQ multiplex PCR; TCRdb holds only in-frame clones, not every one. This table holds roughly 80,000 clones, less than 90% found once. This chain uses TRBV7-9 with TRBJ1-6; TRBD1 matches 9 bases. The TCR originated in an adult with an advanced solid tumor such as melanoma, head and neck, liver or kidney cancer. The source was CD4+ or CD8+ T cells sorted from blood, collected in a trial of the OX40 agonist ivuxolimab. The CDR3 spells CASSLRDRDSPLHF. The CDR3, as DNA: TGTGCCAGCAGCTTAAGGGACAGGGATTCACCCCTCCACTTT.